The 23 T cell receptor beta chains listed next were all sequenced from one sample in a study of blood T cell repertoires in COVID-19. The table came from immunoSEQ multiplex PCR; TCRdb's copy has only in-frame clones and leaves some out. The data contain 250,000 to 350,000 clones, approximately 92% of them singletons. Sample: peripheral blood. These receptors originate from a woman younger than 45 with COVID-19, enrolled during active disease.

The rearrangement links TRBV23-1 to TRBJ1-2; D perhaps matches TRBD1 (5 bases). TRBV23-1 is treated as an ORF (open reading frame) with a function not yet certain. The CDR3 extends over 16 amino acids. Trimming took off 9 bases at V and 0 bases at J, with 20 bases between the two ends. CDR3 nucleotides: TGCGCCAGAACTTCGGGGGTAGAAGGGTCTAACTATGGCTACACCTTC. It encodes CARTSGVEGSNYGYTF.

The CDR3 here is CASSTGTPSTDTQYF. In DNA form, the CDR3 reads TGTGCCAGCAGCACAGGGACACCGAGCACAGATACGCAGTATTTT. The chain combines TRBV7-2 with TRBJ2-3, with a weak D call TRBD1 (6 bases). The CDR3 is 15 residues long. CDR1 SGHTA and CDR2 FQGNSA come from the germline V gene. V was clipped by 5 bases and J by 0 bases, with 12 bases between them.

This clone has just one count. The gene calls are TRBV30 and TRBJ1-5, with a possible D match to TRBD1 (6 bases). Trimming took 2 bases from V and 4 from J, leaving 18 bases between them. The length of the CDR3 is 16 residues. CDR1 GTSNPN and CDR2 SVGIG come from the germline V gene (reference sequence). The DNA for the CDR3 is TGTGCCTGGAGTTCCTCTCGCCAGGGGTTGAATCAGCCCCAGCATTTT. This codes for CAWSSSRQGLNQPQHF.

V usage is TRBV19 and J usage is TRBJ2-5, with TRBD1 as a possible D gene (6 bases). V was pared by 5 bases and J by 4 bases, with 11 bases between. Germline CDR1 is LNHDA and CDR2 is SQIVND (reference sequence). The CDR3 is made up of 13 amino acids. CDR3 sequence (DNA): TGTGCCAGTAGTTTACAGGGACGAGAGACCCAGTACTTC. Encoded protein: CASSLQGRETQYF.

This chain uses TRBV24-1 with TRBJ1-1; D not resolved. The V end was cut by 1 base, the J end by 3 bases, with 5 bases between. This CDR3 is built from 13 residues. Germline V gene lookup returns CDR1 KGHDR and CDR2 SFDVKD. The CDR3 bases are TGTGCCACCAGTGATTTACGGGACACTGAAGCTTTCTTT. Translated, it gives CATSDLRDTEAFF.

V usage is TRBV27 and J usage is TRBJ2-1; perhaps TRBD2 as D (6 bases). V lost 6 bases to trimming and J lost 8 bases, with 14 bases between them. Germline CDR1 and CDR2: MNHEY and SMNVEV (reference sequence). The CDR3 covers 13 residues. The CDR3 is CASSGKGGDEQFF. For the CDR3, the DNA is TGTGCCAGCAGCGGAAAGGGAGGCGATGAGCAGTTCTTC.

The chain carries TRBV19 and TRBJ2-2, with 10 positions matching TRBD2. CDR1 LNHDA and CDR2 SQIVND come from the germline V gene (reference sequence). After removal of 2 bases from V and 7 bases from J, the junction contained 7 bases not matched to a gene. This CDR3 comprises 16 residues. This chain's CDR3 is CASSIPSGRRGGELFF. CDR3 nucleotides: TGTGCCAGTAGTATACCTAGCGGGAGAAGGGGCGGGGAGCTGTTTTTT.

This clone occurred once. The chain's CDR3 is CASSLRAIGTGITGELFF. In DNA, the CDR3 is TGCGCCAGCAGCTTGAGGGCGATCGGGACAGGGATCACCGGGGAGCTGTTTTTT. The chain joins TRBV4-3 to TRBJ2-2; 9 positions match TRBD1. With 5 bases clipped from V and 4 bases from J, the junction kept 14 bases outside the gene matches. Germline assignment: CDR1 LGHNA and CDR2 YSLEER. The CDR3 has 18 amino acids.

The V gene is TRBV11-3, the J gene TRBJ2-1; TRBD2 agrees at 16 bases. V shed 1 base and J 8 bases; nucleotides not matched to a gene: 2. The CDR3 runs 16 residues. Germline CDR1 and CDR2: SGHNT and YENEEA. CDR3 in DNA: TGTGCCAGCAGCTTAGGGGGACTAGCGGGAGGGTATGAGCAGTTCTTC. Translation gives CASSLGGLAGGYEQFF.

The V call is TRBV6-1, the J call TRBJ1-6; D is perhaps TRBD1 (5 bases). CDR3 length equals 14 residues. V was trimmed by 5 bases and J by 6 bases, leaving 11 bases between them. Germline V gives CDR1 MNHNS, CDR2 SASEGT. As DNA, the CDR3 is TGTGCCAGCAGTTATCAGGGAGGTAATTCACCCCTCCACTTT. Its protein is CASSYQGGNSPLHF.

The chain combines TRBV7-9 with TRBJ2-3; D possibly corresponds to TRBD2 (5 bases). Germline V CDR1 and CDR2: SEHNR, FQNEAQ (reference sequence). CDR3 length equals 15 residues. Trimming pared 2 bases from V and 0 bases from J, leaving 9 bases between. The CDR3: CASSLSGESTDTQYF. The CDR3 nucleotides are TGTGCCAGCAGCTTAAGCGGTGAGAGCACAGATACGCAGTATTTT. Filled out from reference TRBV7-9 and TRBJ2-3, the complete variable domain reads DTGVSQNPRHKITKRGQNVTFRCDPISEHNRLYWYRQTLGQGPEFLTYFQNEAQLEKSRLLSDRFSAERPKGSFSTLEIQRTEQGDSAMYLCASSLSGESTDTQYFGPGTRLTVL.

The chain has TRBV6-5 and TRBJ2-3, with 8 bases lining up with TRBD2. CDR1 and CDR2 (germline): MNHEY, SVGAGI. V was clipped by 6 bases and J by 1 base; unmatched bases: 6. CDR3 length: 15 amino acids. The CDR3 coding sequence is TGTGCCAGCAGACTCAGCGGGGGCGGCACAGATACGCAGTATTTT. It codes for CASRLSGGGTDTQYF.

The V gene is TRBV3-1 (or the pseudogene TRBV3-2), the J gene TRBJ2-1; 8 bases are shared with TRBD1. V shed 3 bases, J shed 7 bases, and the junction held 5 bases outside the gene matches. Germline lookup yields CDR1 LGHDT and CDR2 YNNKEL (reference sequence). The CDR3 covers 14 residues. CDR3 in amino acids: CASSHADRDNEQFF. The CDR3 region has the DNA TGTGCCAGCAGCCACGCGGACAGGGATAATGAGCAGTTCTTC.

This sequence joins TRBV30 and TRBJ1-3; D possibly corresponds to TRBD1 (5 bases). Germline CDR1 reads GTSNPN; CDR2 reads SVGIG (reference sequence). The V and J ends lost 3 bases and 2 bases respectively, with 11 bases between them. This CDR3 has 14 amino acids. CDR3 in DNA: TGTGCCTGGAGACTTTCAGGGACTGGAAACACCATATATTTT. Its protein product is CAWRLSGTGNTIYF.

V is TRBV5-1 and J is TRBJ1-2, with 12 bases that match TRBD1. Germline loops: CDR1 SGHRS, CDR2 YFSETQ. Trimming took 0 bases from V and 8 from J; bases not matched to a gene: 5. This CDR3 region has 15 residues. In nucleotides, the CDR3 is TGCGCCAGCAGCTTGGCGGGACAGGGGGCGTCCGGCTACACCTTC. Translation: CASSLAGQGASGYTF.

The CDR3 coding sequence is TGTGCCATCGGGGGGGGGCCTGGAAACACCATATATTTT. This encodes CAIGGGPGNTIYF. The gene calls are TRBV27 and TRBJ1-3; D might be TRBD1 (6 bases). V gave up 10 bases and J gave up 2 bases, with 12 bases separating them. Germline lookup yields CDR1 MNHEY and CDR2 SMNVEV (reference sequence). CDR3 length: 13 amino acids.

This clone was observed a single time. The J gene is TRBJ2-1, the V gene TRBV11-2; 8 bases are shared with TRBD2. Losses at the gene ends were 3 bases for V and 2 bases for J; bases not matched to a gene: 12. Germline V lookup: CDR1 SGHAT, CDR2 FQNNGV. The CDR3 consists of 18 residues. CDR3 region: CASSLLPGSGSPYNEQFF. The DNA for the CDR3 is TGTGCCAGCAGCTTGCTACCGGGGAGCGGGAGTCCCTACAATGAGCAGTTCTTC.

Only one count was recorded for this clone. The rearrangement joins TRBV6-5 to TRBJ1-1; tentatively, D is TRBD1 (6 bases). Germline CDR1 MNHEY, CDR2 SVGAGI. The CDR3 spans 12 residues. V was trimmed by 5 bases and J by 5 bases, leaving 9 bases between them. CDR3 nucleotide sequence: TGTGCCAGCAGTACGAGGGGGACTGAAGCTTTCTTT. Its translation is CASSTRGTEAFF.

CDR3 sequence: CASSQECPIEAFF. For the CDR3, the DNA is TGTGCCAGCAGCCAAGAATGTCCTATTGAAGCTTTCTTT. The rearrangement links TRBV3-1 (or the pseudogene TRBV3-2) to TRBJ1-1; D is undetermined. Trimming removed 0 bases from V and 7 bases from J, with 9 bases in between. The germline gives CDR1 LGHDT, CDR2 YNNKEL (reference sequence). The CDR3 contains 13 residues.

The chain recombines TRBV4-2 with TRBJ2-5; TRBD2 aligns across 11 bases. The CDR3 totals 15 residues. V gave up 6 bases and J gave up 3 bases; unmatched junction bases: 6. Germline CDR1 and CDR2: LGHNA and YNFKEQ. CDR3 protein: CASSLAGGVEETQYF. The CDR3 region has the DNA TGTGCCAGCAGTTTAGCGGGAGGGGTAGAAGAGACCCAGTACTTC.

The genes are TRBV5-4 and TRBJ1-1, with D perhaps TRBD1 (5 bases). CDR3 size: 16 residues. The V end was cut by 4 bases, the J end by 1 base, with 17 bases between. Germline V gene lookup returns CDR1 SGHNT and CDR2 YYREEE (reference sequence). The CDR3 reads CASSPWVGTKNTEAFF. The CDR3 bases are TGTGCCAGCAGCCCTTGGGTCGGGACTAAGAACACTGAAGCTTTCTTT.

This chain joins TRBV28 and TRBJ1-1; 7 bases map to TRBD1. The ends lost 6 bases at V and 1 base at J; junction bases unmatched: 5. CDR3 size: 14 residues. Germline values: CDR1 MDHEN, CDR2 SYDVKM. The CDR3 nucleotides read TGTGCCAGCAGAGGAGGACAGGAGAACACTGAAGCTTTCTTT. Translated, it gives CASRGGQENTEAFF.

This chain links TRBV7-3 with TRBJ1-1; 8 bases agree with TRBD1. The CDR3 runs 15 residues. Germline V gives CDR1 SGHTA, CDR2 FQGTGA. The junction had 6 bases not matched to a gene; V was cut back by 2 bases and J by 4 bases. The chain's CDR3 is CASSLWGTGGTEAFF. The CDR3 nucleotides are TGTGCCAGCAGCTTATGGGGAACAGGGGGCACTGAAGCTTTCTTT.